The 17 T cell receptor beta chains given below trace back to one sample, sequenced in a study of T cell repertoires and Cas9 in healthy adults. Data came from immunoSEQ multiplex PCR; TCRdb stores just in-frame clones and leaves some out. The sample lists tens of thousands of clones, 92% occurring once. Sequencing was performed on CD4+ effector T cells (CD127+, CD25-, CD137-, CD154-) from PBMCs; culture status not recorded. These receptors came from a human donor in good health.

This chain uses TRBV6-5 with TRBJ1-1; D perhaps matches TRBD1 (5 bases). Germline V gene lookup returns CDR1 MNHEY and CDR2 SVGAGI. This CDR3 has 15 residues. Trimming cost V 0 bases and J 7 bases, with 15 bases left between them. The CDR3 coding sequence is TGTGCCAGCAGTTACTCCCTCGGGGGTGCGGGTGAAGCTTTCTTT. Translation gives CASSYSLGGAGEAFF.

This sequence joins TRBV27 and TRBJ2-7; D remains unclear. V lost 0 bases, J lost 4 bases, and 7 bases lay in between. The CDR3 contains 13 residues. Germline V CDR1 and CDR2: MNHEY, SMNVEV (reference sequence). In nucleotides, the CDR3 is TGTGCCAGCAGTTTATCCGAAAAATACGAGCAGTACTTC. Amino acid sequence: CASSLSEKYEQYF.

Written as DNA, the CDR3 is TGTGCCAGCAGCCCCCGCGCCCTAAGGGACTATGGCTACACCTTC. This codes for CASSPRALRDYGYTF. This chain joins TRBV28 and TRBJ1-2; D gene ambiguous. The CDR3 is 15 residues long. The germline CDR1 and CDR2 sequences are MDHEN and SYDVKM. The V end was cut by 6 bases, the J end by 3 bases, with 17 bases between.

V gene TRBV4-2 combines with J gene TRBJ2-3, with 7 bases that match TRBD1. Unmatched junction bases numbered 10, after V lost 4 bases and J lost 3 bases. Germline lookup yields CDR1 LGHNA and CDR2 YNFKEQ. The CDR3 is 16 amino acids. The CDR3 region is CASSPLGGRGTDTQYF. The DNA of the CDR3 is TGTGCCAGCAGCCCCCTTGGTGGCAGGGGGACAGATACGCAGTATTTT.

This chain connects TRBV18 to TRBJ2-7; 11 nucleotides line up with TRBD1. Looked up from germline, CDR1 is KGHSH and CDR2 is LQKENI. The CDR3 extends over 15 amino acids. With 3 bases clipped from V and 3 bases from J, the junction kept 4 bases outside the gene matches. The CDR3 DNA reads TGTGCCAGCTCACCCGGGACAGGGGGAGGCTACGAGCAGTACTTC. It is translated as CASSPGTGGGYEQYF.

The genes are TRBV27 and TRBJ2-1; weak D call: TRBD2 (6 bases). Between the trimmed V and J ends, which lost 0 bases and 9 bases, there was a span of 15 bases. The CDR3 is 15 amino acids. Germline V gene lookup returns CDR1 MNHEY and CDR2 SMNVEV (reference sequence). The CDR3 region is CASSLSASTSREQFF. CDR3 sequence (DNA): TGTGCCAGCAGTTTATCTGCGTCGACTAGTCGTGAGCAGTTCTTC.

The chain joins TRBV19 to TRBJ1-6; unclear D gene. V lost 5 bases to trimming and J lost 8 bases, with 13 bases between them. Germline values: CDR1 LNHDA, CDR2 SQIVND (reference sequence). There are 14 residues in the CDR3. CDR3 sequence (DNA): TGTGCCAGTAGTCAGTCCGGGCTGGATTCACCCCTCCACTTT. Amino acids: CASSQSGLDSPLHF.

Notes on this clone: The same CDR3 is also encoded by other DNA sequences in this sample. The V and J genes are TRBV20-1 and TRBJ2-5; D is undetermined. The CDR3 is 11 residues long. Germline V gene data show CDR1 as DFQATT and CDR2 as SNEGSKA (reference sequence). Trimming removed 7 bases at V and 5 bases at J, with 11 bases between. In DNA form, the CDR3 reads TGCAGTGTAACCCACGTTGAGACCCAGTACTTC. This encodes CSVTHVETQYF.

The genes are TRBV6-1 and TRBJ2-7; D remains unclear. V was pared by 3 bases and J by 4 bases, with 4 bases between. Germline CDR1 reads MNHNS; CDR2 reads SASEGT. This CDR3 comprises 11 residues. The CDR3 loop reads CASSDPYEQYV. DNA of the CDR3: TGTGCCAGCAGTGACCCTTACGAGCAGTACGTC.

This clone is a singleton in its sample. V and J are TRBV9 and TRBJ1-3; TRBD1 aligns across 7 bases. The CDR3 is 14 residues long. After removal of 4 bases from V and 4 bases from J, the junction contained 5 bases not matched to a gene. CDR1 and CDR2 (germline): SGDLS, YYNGEE. The chain's CDR3 is CASSTHRGGNTIYF. CDR3 DNA sequence: TGTGCCAGCAGCACCCACAGGGGCGGAAACACCATATATTTT.

This chain connects TRBV18 to TRBJ1-2, with 8 bases lining up with TRBD1. The J segment lost 7 bases and the V segment lost 0 bases, leaving 10 bases of the junction unmatched. CDR1 and CDR2 (germline): KGHSH, LQKENI. The CDR3 spans 16 residues. For the CDR3, the DNA is TGTGCCAGCTCACCACCGGGGATGACAGGGGCGGTTGGCTACACCTTC. This encodes CASSPPGMTGAVGYTF.

The chain is built from TRBV4-3 and TRBJ2-5; the D gene is possibly TRBD2 (6 bases). The germline V gene has CDR1 LGHNA and CDR2 YSLEER. V was shortened by 5 bases and J by 4 bases, with 17 bases between the two germline ends. This CDR3 is 15 amino acids long. CDR3 bases: TGCGCCAGCAGCTCCATGTCCGAGGGAGGAGAGACCCAGTACTTC. This encodes CASSSMSEGGETQYF.

This chain connects TRBV11-3 to TRBJ2-3; D unclear. Germline loops: CDR1 SGHNT, CDR2 YENEEA. The V end lost 1 base, the J end lost 4 bases, and 15 bases lay between the germline ends. This CDR3 spans 16 amino acids. The DNA of the CDR3 is TGTGCCAGCAGCTTAGGACTGACGGCCAGCGCAGATACGCAGTATTTT. Residues: CASSLGLTASADTQYF.

The V and J genes are TRBV11-1 and TRBJ1-2; D gene uncertain. Germline CDR1 and CDR2: SGHAT and FQDESV (reference sequence). V was trimmed by 5 bases and J by 4 bases, leaving 11 bases between them. The CDR3 covers 13 residues. The CDR3 protein is CASSPEIRYGYTF. DNA for the CDR3: TGTGCCAGCAGCCCTGAAATTCGCTATGGCTACACCTTC.

This chain uses TRBV19 with TRBJ2-2; the D is unclear. V gave up 6 bases and J gave up 12 bases, with 11 bases separating them. The CDR3 is made up of 11 amino acids. Germline-derived CDR1 and CDR2 are LNHDA and SQIVND (reference sequence). CDR3 nucleotide sequence: TGTGCCAGTAGGAGGTTGTTGCAGCTGTTTTTT. This encodes CASRRLLQLFF.

The chain carries TRBV19 and TRBJ2-1; 10 nucleotides match TRBD2. The length of the CDR3 is 14 residues. Germline lookup yields CDR1 LNHDA and CDR2 SQIVND (reference sequence). V shed 1 base, J shed 9 bases, and the junction held 3 bases outside the gene matches. As DNA, the CDR3 is TGTGCCAGTAGTATAGCTAGCGGGAGTATTGAGCAGTTCTTC. It encodes CASSIASGSIEQFF.

The chain combines TRBV7-9 with TRBJ1-1; D is perhaps TRBD1 (6 bases). Trimming shortened V by 4 bases and J by 9 bases, and 12 bases separated the two germline ends. The V gene's germline CDR1 is SEHNR and CDR2 FQNEAQ (reference sequence). The CDR3 has 12 residues. The CDR3: CASSSRTEKAFF. The CDR3 DNA follows: TGTGCCAGCAGCTCACGGACAGAGAAAGCTTTCTTT.